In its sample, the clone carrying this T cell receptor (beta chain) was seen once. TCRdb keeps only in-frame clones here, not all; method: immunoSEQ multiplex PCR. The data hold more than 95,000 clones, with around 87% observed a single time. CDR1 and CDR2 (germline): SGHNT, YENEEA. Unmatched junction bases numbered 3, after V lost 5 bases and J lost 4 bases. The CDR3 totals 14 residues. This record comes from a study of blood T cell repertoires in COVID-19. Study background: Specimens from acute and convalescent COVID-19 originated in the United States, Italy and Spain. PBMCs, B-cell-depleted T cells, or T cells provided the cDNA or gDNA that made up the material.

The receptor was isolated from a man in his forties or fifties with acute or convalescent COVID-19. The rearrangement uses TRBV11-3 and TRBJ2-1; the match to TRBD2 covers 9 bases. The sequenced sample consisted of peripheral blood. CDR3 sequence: CASSMTSGYNEQFF. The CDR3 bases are TGTGCCAGCAGCATGACTAGCGGTTACAATGAGCAGTTCTTC.